This TCR beta chain was identified in a study of T cell responses to AZD1222 COVID-19 vaccine. Germline loops: CDR1 LNHDA, CDR2 SQIVND (reference sequence). CDR3 length: 15 amino acids. The V end was cut by 5 bases, the J end by 7 bases, with 21 bases between. Generated by immunoSEQ multiplex PCR, the TCRdb table keeps only in-frame clones and is missing some. Found here are about 200,000 clones, approximately 94% of them singletons; the top ten hold 3.6%. The source of this sequence is an adult who received the MenACWY meningococcal vaccine as a control. The sequenced sample was peripheral blood, obtained 28 days after the second dose of the MenACWY control vaccine. The V call is TRBV19, the J call TRBJ2-7; possible D gene TRBD1, 6 bases. CDR3 sequence: CASSPPYGTTGEQYF. As DNA, the CDR3 is TGTGCCAGTAGTCCCCCCTACGGGACAACTGGGGAGCAGTACTTC.